The clone carrying this T cell receptor beta chain was observed a single time. Its antigen is currently unknown. The sample originates from a study of graft-versus-host responses after intestinal transplantation. Overall study context: Every transplant recipient was induced with anti-thymocyte globulin, then maintained on tacrolimus and steroids for around 3 years.

Sequencing was performed with immunoSEQ multiplex PCR; in TCRdb, only in-frame clones are kept and a portion is missing. This table has roughly 80,000 clones, about nine tenths appearing once. The CDR3 is 12 residues long. Germline V gene lookup returns CDR1 LNHNV and CDR2 YYDKDF (reference sequence). The germline V and J ends were trimmed by 0 bases and 4 bases, with 3 bases remaining between them. Study-wide points: Researchers found peak circulating GvH clone levels linked to early post-transplant HvG declines. Some GvH clones were seen earlier in gut or blood, suggesting intestinal origin.

This sequence originates from a human donor who was the organ donor for an intestinal transplant. The chain is built from TRBV15 and TRBJ2-5; D call uncertain. Specimen: unstimulated CD8+ T cells sorted from spleen or lymph node cells, collected before transplant. The DNA of the CDR3 is TGTGCCACCAGCAGAGATGGAGAGACCCAGTACTTC. Translated, it gives CATSRDGETQYF.